This T cell receptor beta chain was found in a study of cytomegalovirus exposure and HLA in healthy donors. The PCR used 60 Vbeta and 13 Jbeta primers. Measured with immunoSEQ multiplex PCR; TCRdb has only the in-frame clones, and not every one. The sample consists of around 170,000 clones, around four fifths of them appearing once. Looked up from germline, CDR1 is SGHTA and CDR2 is FQGNSA. CDR3 length: 15 residues. Regarding this clone: Germline and junction disagree at one end, which may indicate a read error.

This TCR derives from a woman aged 18-30 years in good health and CMV-seronegative. The sequenced sample consisted of PBMCs. The J gene is TRBJ2-1, the V gene TRBV7-2, with D perhaps TRBD2 (5 bases). The CDR3: CASSVAPLSYNEQFF. Written as DNA, the CDR3 is TGTGCCAGCAGCGTAGCGCCACTGTCCTACAATGAGCAGTTCTTC.